The 25 T cell receptor beta chains given below trace back to one sample, sequenced in a study of blood T cell repertoires in COVID-19 (dated by TCRdb to the early 2020s). The library relied on the immunoSEQ multiplex PCR assay. This is the immuneACCESS table as TCRdb keeps it, with only in-frame sequences that have V and J called. A part of the clones is gone; compared with another copy, unresolved V genes explain less than half, and the rest is unexplained. The sample table holds around 94,000 clones, of which roughly 87% were seen once. The ten top clones hold more than 4.5% of the sample. Sequencing was done on a sample of peripheral blood. The receptors stem from a woman aged 50 to 60 with COVID-19, enrolled during active disease.

This clone was picked up one time. This chain connects TRBV7-9 to TRBJ1-6, with D perhaps matching TRBD1 (5 bases). CDR3 length equals 19 residues. Trimming cost V 2 bases and J 7 bases, with 24 bases left between them. Germline assignment: CDR1 SEHNR and CDR2 FQNEAQ (reference sequence). The CDR3 DNA sequence: TGTGCCAGCAGCTTACTGGGGGGGTCTTCCTTTGGGGAGAATTCACCCCTCCACTTT. This translates into CASSLLGGSSFGENSPLHF.

The J gene is TRBJ1-1, the V gene TRBV6-5, with 7 bases fitting TRBD1. V lost 7 bases and J lost 2; bases outside the gene matches: 7. This CDR3 is built from 14 residues. Looked up from germline, CDR1 is MNHEY and CDR2 is SVGAGI. The chain's CDR3 is CASTHRQGNTEAFF. In nucleotides, the CDR3 is TGTGCCAGCACTCATCGACAGGGCAACACTGAAGCTTTCTTT.

The genes are TRBV12-3 or TRBV12-4 and TRBJ1-1; D is perhaps TRBD1 (6 bases). The CDR3 totals 13 residues. Trimming shortened V by 7 bases and J by 4 bases, and 13 bases separated the two germline ends. The CDR3 is CASTLRGGTEAFF. In DNA form, the CDR3 reads TGTGCCAGCACCCTGAGAGGGGGCACTGAAGCTTTCTTT.

The chain has TRBV4-1 and TRBJ1-2; a weak D match, TRBD1 (6 bases). The CDR3 totals 14 residues. Germline values: CDR1 MGHRA, CDR2 YSYEKL. Deletions cut 7 bases from V and 2 bases from J, with 14 bases between. The CDR3 DNA reads TGCGCCAGCAAGAGCACAGGGAAGAACTATGGCTACACCTTC. Residues: CASKSTGKNYGYTF.

This clone was found a few times. The chain has TRBV7-9 and TRBJ1-5; 8 bases line up with TRBD1. Germline V gives CDR1 SEHNR, CDR2 FQNEAQ (reference sequence). The CDR3 has 14 amino acids. The junction had 2 bases not matched to a gene; V was cut back by 1 base and J by 6 bases. For the CDR3, the DNA is TGTGCCAGCAGCTTAGGGACAGGGTTTCAGCCCCAGCATTTT. As protein: CASSLGTGFQPQHF.

V and J are TRBV6-5 and TRBJ2-5; perhaps TRBD1 as D (6 bases). CDR3 length equals 13 residues. Trimming took off 11 bases at V and 0 bases at J, with 13 bases between the two ends. CDR1 and CDR2 from the germline V gene are MNHEY and SVGAGI. CDR3: CAGRGHNQETQYF. For the CDR3, the DNA is TGTGCCGGCCGGGGACACAACCAAGAGACCCAGTACTTC.

The chain has TRBV6-6 and TRBJ2-2; TRBD1 is a possible D gene (5 bases). The ends were cut back, 5 bases at V and 5 bases at J, with 12 bases in the middle. CDR3 length equals 14 residues. Germline loops: CDR1 MNHNY, CDR2 SVGAGI (reference sequence). CDR3 protein: CASSGRDRTGELFF. In DNA form, the CDR3 reads TGTGCCAGCAGTGGAAGAGACAGAACCGGGGAGCTGTTTTTT.

The chain uses TRBV12-3 or TRBV12-4 and TRBJ1-1, with 7 bases matching TRBD1. The CDR3 has 13 residues. Unmatched junction bases numbered 4, after V lost 2 bases and J lost 7 bases. The CDR3 sequence is CASSLKGQLEAFF. CDR3 DNA: TGTGCCAGCAGTTTAAAGGGACAGCTTGAAGCTTTCTTT.

This clone was observed a single time. V gene TRBV27 combines with J gene TRBJ1-6; D is unresolved. The germline V gene has CDR1 MNHEY and CDR2 SMNVEV (reference sequence). The ends were cut back, 8 bases at V and 7 bases at J, with 18 bases in the middle. This CDR3 region has 15 residues. For the CDR3, the DNA is TGTGCCAGCCGTGTTGGGGTCAGCGGCAATTCACCCCTCCACTTT. This encodes CASRVGVSGNSPLHF.

The chain couples TRBV2 to TRBJ1-6, with D unresolved. The CDR3 extends over 14 amino acids. Between the trimmed V and J ends, which lost 1 base and 8 bases, there was a span of 9 bases. Per germline, CDR1 SNHLY and CDR2 FYNNEI. The CDR3 region is CASSEGFSYSPLHF. The CDR3, as DNA: TGTGCCAGCAGTGAAGGATTCAGTTATTCACCCCTCCACTTT. Full variable domain (rest looked up from reference TRBV2 and TRBJ1-6): EPEVTQTPSHQVTQMGQEVILRCVPISNHLYFYWYRQILGQKVEFLVSFYNNEISEKSEIFDDQFSVERPDGSNFTLKIRSTKLEDSAMYFCASSEGFSYSPLHFGNGTRLTVT.

This clone was recorded a few times. V gene TRBV6-1 combines with J gene TRBJ2-3; TRBD1 agrees at 7 bases. The CDR3 is 15 amino acids. After removal of 2 bases from V and 2 bases from J, the junction contained 4 bases not matched to a gene. Germline-derived CDR1 and CDR2 are MNHNS and SASEGT. CDR3 in DNA: TGTGCCAGCAGTGAAAGGGACAGTACCACAGATACGCAGTATTTT. Protein product: CASSERDSTTDTQYF.

The chain has TRBV2 and TRBJ2-1; D might be TRBD2 (6 bases). Trimming shortened V by 8 bases and J by 1 base, and 12 bases separated the two germline ends. CDR3 length: 14 amino acids. The germline gives CDR1 SNHLY, CDR2 FYNNEI. The CDR3 is CASGGGESYNEQFF. CDR3 DNA sequence: TGTGCCAGCGGAGGCGGGGAGTCCTACAATGAGCAGTTCTTC.

The rearrangement links TRBV12-3 or TRBV12-4 to TRBJ1-3; D is perhaps TRBD1 (5 bases). The CDR3 consists of 13 residues. Trimming left V 7 bases short and J 4 bases short, with 11 bases between. CDR3 coding DNA: TGTGCCAGCACCCCGCGGGGGGGAAACACCATATATTTT. Translated: CASTPRGGNTIYF.

This chain uses TRBV6-5 with TRBJ2-3; 8 bases match TRBD1. Looked up from germline, CDR1 is MNHEY and CDR2 is SVGAGI. The V segment lost 8 bases and the J segment 4 bases; nucleotides outside the gene matches: 8. This CDR3 region has 14 residues. CDR3 protein: CASHLGQGSDTQYF. CDR3 sequence (DNA): TGTGCCAGCCACCTTGGACAGGGTTCAGATACGCAGTATTTT.

This sequence joins TRBV7-6 and TRBJ2-1; D unresolved. The CDR3 sequence is 13 residues long. Per germline, CDR1 SGHVS and CDR2 FNYEAQ. V was pared by 5 bases and J by 9 bases, with 14 bases between. The CDR3 here is CASSPLWSVEQFF. The CDR3 DNA follows: TGTGCCAGCAGCCCCCTATGGAGTGTTGAGCAGTTCTTC.

In the case of this clone: Distinct nucleotide sequences in the sample also encode this CDR3. The rearrangement uses TRBV5-1 and TRBJ2-7, with TRBD1 matching 9 bases. The CDR3 covers 15 residues. CDR1 and CDR2 (germline): SGHRS, YFSETQ. V shed 2 bases and J 2 bases; nucleotides not matched to a gene: 5. The CDR3 DNA is TGCGCCAGCAGCTTTGGGGGGACAGGGACCTACGAGCAGTACTTC. Translation: CASSFGGTGTYEQYF. Using reference TRBV5-1 and TRBJ2-7 for the parts outside the CDR3, the full variable domain is KAGVTQTPRYLIKTRGQQVTLSCSPISGHRSVSWYQQTPGQGLQFLFEYFSETQRNKGNFPGRFSGRQFSNSRSEMNVSTLELGDSALYLCASSFGGTGTYEQYFGPGTRLTVT.

This sequence joins TRBV2 and TRBJ2-1; perhaps TRBD2 as D (8 bases). The germline V gene encodes CDR1 SNHLY and CDR2 FYNNEI. Trimming shortened V by 8 bases and J by 5 bases, and 19 bases separated the two germline ends. This CDR3 is built from 15 residues. CDR3 protein: CASRPPGGGNNEQFF. In DNA, the CDR3 is TGTGCCAGCCGGCCGCCGGGAGGGGGCAACAATGAGCAGTTCTTC.

The gene calls are TRBV21-1 and TRBJ2-1; the table's D call, TRBD1, has no DNA check behind it. TRBV21-1 is a pseudogene. This CDR3 comprises 18 residues. CDR3 coding DNA: TGTGCCAGCAGCAAAGAGAGACCCGCGGGACAGGGGTACAATGAGCAGTTCTTC. Residues: CASSKERPAGQGYNEQFF.

This clone was found once. The chain links TRBV7-3 to TRBJ2-1; 11 bases line up with TRBD2. The CDR3 runs to 15 residues. V was pared by 5 bases and J by 4 bases, with 4 bases of the junction left unmatched. Germline CDR1 reads SGHTA; CDR2 reads FQGTGA. This chain's CDR3 is CASSPSGGPYNEQFF. In DNA form, the CDR3 reads TGTGCCAGCAGCCCTAGCGGGGGGCCTTACAATGAGCAGTTCTTC.

The chain couples TRBV11-2 to TRBJ1-1; 9 nucleotides line up with TRBD1. Germline V lookup: CDR1 SGHAT, CDR2 FQNNGV. V gave up 1 base and J gave up 5 bases; unmatched junction bases: 11. This CDR3 has 17 amino acids. CDR3 nucleotide sequence: TGTGCCAGCAGCTTAGCCCAGGACAGGGGAGGGAGAACTGAAGCTTTCTTT. It encodes CASSLAQDRGGRTEAFF.

V is TRBV6-2 or TRBV6-3 and J is TRBJ1-6, with a possible D match to TRBD1 (5 bases). CDR1 MNHEY and CDR2 SVGEGT come from the germline V gene. The V and J ends lost 2 bases and 5 bases respectively, with 7 bases between them. This CDR3 has 14 amino acids. CDR3 coding DNA: TGTGCCAGCAGTTACGCCAGGGATAATTCACCCCTCCACTTT. This sequence encodes CASSYARDNSPLHF.

The V gene is TRBV5-1, the J gene TRBJ2-3; 13 bases fit TRBD2. Germline loops: CDR1 SGHRS, CDR2 YFSETQ. This CDR3 has 19 amino acids. After removal of 0 bases from V and 0 bases from J, the junction contained 7 bases not matched to a gene. The CDR3 spells CASSLGTSGGSKSTDTQYF. CDR3 DNA: TGCGCCAGCAGCTTGGGGACTAGCGGGGGCAGTAAAAGCACAGATACGCAGTATTTT.

This clone was counted a single time. A read error may account for a junction end that differs from germline. This sequence joins TRBV7-2 and TRBJ2-4; a weak D match, TRBD2 (7 bases). This CDR3 is built from 16 residues. Per the germline V gene, CDR1 is SGHTA and CDR2 is FQGNSA. The CDR3 is CASTLSPPGGGNIQYF. The CDR3 DNA is TGTGCCAGCACCTTATCGCCTCCGGGGGGCGGAAACATTCAGTACTTC.

This chain connects TRBV11-2 to TRBJ2-7, with 11 bases lining up with TRBD2. The CDR3 consists of 14 residues. Per germline, CDR1 SGHAT and CDR2 FQNNGV. V lost 5 bases to trimming and J lost 7 bases; unmatched junction nucleotides: 7. The CDR3 DNA reads as TGTGCCAGCAGCGGAATAGCGGGGGGGCGTGAGCAGTACTTC. Protein: CASSGIAGGREQYF.

Only one count was recorded for this clone. The chain joins TRBV14 to TRBJ2-3; D not certain. The CDR3 is made up of 14 amino acids. Looked up from germline, CDR1 is SGHDN and CDR2 is FVKESK. V was trimmed by 6 bases and J by 1 base, leaving 11 bases between them. Here the CDR3 DNA reads TGTGCCAGCAGACCCACTACCGGCACAGATACGCAGTATTTT. Protein product: CASRPTTGTDTQYF. Full variable domain (remainder filled in from reference TRBV14 and TRBJ2-3): EAGVTQFPSHSVIEKGQTVTLRCDPISGHDNLYWYRRVMGKEIKFLLHFVKESKQDESGMPNNRFLAERTGGTYSTLKVQPAELEDSGVYFCASRPTTGTDTQYFGPGTRLTVL.